This TCR beta chain stems from a study of cytomegalovirus exposure and HLA in healthy donors. Study in general: A previous analysis identified around 120 million unique TCR beta sequences derived from roughly 190 million T cells. HLA-typed donors contributed some 77 million unique TCRs, which were held in an early data release. Study findings and constraints: Later genetic work tied a missense DCLRE1C variant to beta-chain V and J trimming.

CDR1 is MNHNS, CDR2 SASEGT, per germline. The CDR3 spans 13 residues. Trimming pared 6 bases from V and 11 bases from J, leaving 19 bases between. As for this clone: Its specificity is unknown.

Primers included in the PCR were 60 Vbeta and 13 Jbeta primers. Libraries were prepared by immunoSEQ multiplex PCR; TCRdb keeps only in-frame clonotypes and omits some of them. The table lists about 200,000 clones, with 0.9% to 1.4% in the top ten. V gene TRBV6-1 combines with J gene TRBJ1-1; TRBD1 might be the D (6 bases). The receptor comes from a girl aged 2 to 10 in good health and CMV-seropositive. What was sequenced was PBMCs. CDR3 sequence (DNA): TGTGCCAGCAGATCCGGGACCACAGGGCGGGCTTTCTTT. It is translated as CASRSGTTGRAFF.